This T cell receptor (beta chain) was found in a study of Tregs in tolerant kidney transplant recipients. Overall study results and limits: Tregs expanded with activated donor B cells seemed most donor-specific.

V gave up 5 bases and J gave up 2 bases; unmatched junction bases: 3. CDR1 is LNHDA, CDR2 SQIVND, per germline (reference sequence). There are 14 residues in the CDR3. In the case of this clone: Its antigen is not known. The read ends 3 residues shy of where the CDR3 ends; the end is completed using the germline J gene.

Recipient PBMCs carried a CFSE label and met irradiated graft donor PBMCs for approximately 6 days before FACS sorting. Method: immunoSEQ multiplex PCR; TCRdb's copy keeps in-frame clones and lacks some. This sample's clone table lists thousands of clones. The TCR sequence derives from a human patient who received a combined kidney and bone marrow transplant. The material sequenced was CD8+ T cells from blood cultured with allogeneic cells, taken before the transplant. J is TRBJ1-2 and V is TRBV19; 9 bases line up with TRBD1. CDR3 residues: CASSAGTGNYGYTF. Incomplete CDR3 DNA: TGTGCCAGTAGTGCTGGGACAGGGAACTATGGC.